This TCR beta chain is drawn from a study of PD-1 blockade in classical Hodgkin lymphoma. Across the whole study: Treatment was intravenous nivolumab, 3 mg/kg every 2 weeks, until progression.

Study-wide results and limits: The baseline diversity of complete responders showed similarity to that of newly diagnosed patients.

Note on this clone: No antigen is known for it.

CDR1 is SGHRS and CDR2 is YFSETQ in the germline V gene. This CDR3 contains 18 residues. Trimming took off 0 bases at V and 7 bases at J, with 22 bases between the two ends. Some clones are missing from TCRdb's copy, which holds only in-frame ones; the method was immunoSEQ multiplex PCR. The sample includes approximately 36,000 clones, approximately 70% seen only once; the top ten take about 14%. Every patient relapsed after autologous stem cell transplantation, and brentuximab vedotin exposure varied. This specimen consisted of peripheral blood mononuclear cells (PBMCs), obtained before the second cycle of nivolumab. This clonotype originated in a human donor with classical Hodgkin lymphoma. The rearrangement uses TRBV5-1 and TRBJ1-4, with no clear D. The CDR3 DNA reads as TGCGCCAGCAGCTTGGTAAGTGGCCTCGGGGAGAAAGGTGAAAAACTGTTTTTT. Its translation: CASSLVSGLGEKGEKLFF.